This is a list of T cell receptor beta chains from one sample in a study of blood T cell repertoires in COVID-19. Some clones are missing from TCRdb's copy, which holds only in-frame ones; the method was immunoSEQ multiplex PCR. The sample has around 390,000 clones, around nine tenths seen once. The sequencing input was PBMCs or T cells enriched from blood (not recorded which). These receptors were obtained from a woman in her forties or fifties who had recovered from COVID-19. The CDR3 runs from the conserved cysteine through the conserved F or W. Fields, in order: V gene, clone size, J gene, D gene, CDR3 protein, CDR3 DNA. D genes are given only for firm matches. Clone size is not always given. Where it is, it says once, few, many or a class for expanded clones.

TRBV19	once	TRBJ2-7	.	CASQKSTGRSYEQYF	TGTGCCAGTCAAAAGTCGACAGGACGCTCCTACGAGCAGTACTTC
TRBV7-2	once	TRBJ1-3	TRBD1	CASSPDRVSGNTIYF	TGTGCCAGCAGCCCCGACAGGGTTAGTGGAAACACCATATATTTT
TRBV2	once	TRBJ2-7	.	CASSVQGGGSYEQYF	TGTGCCAGCAGTGTACAGGGGGGGGGTTCTTACGAGCAGTACTTC
TRBV6-4	.	TRBJ2-7	.	CASREGDRGFSGSSYEQYF	TGTGCCAGCAGGGAGGGGGACAGGGGATTTAGCGGGAGCTCCTACGAGCAGTACTTC
TRBV6-4	.	TRBJ2-1	.	CASSRQVGTNNEQFF	TGTGCCAGCAGTAGACAGGTGGGGACGAACAATGAGCAGTTCTTC
TRBV9	.	TRBJ1-4	.	CASSPTTGNGKLFF	TGTGCCAGCAGCCCGACGACAGGCAACGGGAAACTGTTTTTT
TRBV27	.	TRBJ2-7	.	CASKPLGGAHEQYF	TGTGCCAGCAAGCCCCTGGGCGGGGCACACGAGCAGTACTTC
TRBV18	.	TRBJ1-2	.	CASSPSRGGHGYTF	TGTGCCAGCTCACCGAGTAGGGGGGGCCATGGCTACACCTTC
TRBV18	.	TRBJ2-3	TRBD2	CASSRLAGATDTQYF	TGTGCCAGCTCACGGCTAGCGGGGGCCACAGATACGCAGTATTTT
TRBV15	.	TRBJ1-5	.	CATSRSGGNQPQHF	TGTGCCACCAGCAGGTCAGGGGGCAATCAGCCCCAGCATTTT
TRBV7-9	.	TRBJ1-2	.	CASSLDSRVAYGYTF	TGTGCCAGCAGCTTAGATTCCAGGGTTGCCTATGGCTACACCTTC